Listed here are 32 T cell receptor beta chains from one sample, sequenced in a study of T cell repertoires in cytomegalovirus infection. TCRdb independently ran MiXCR on the reads; one entry per CDR3 protein. The top ten hold 15% to 20% of the sample, which has hundreds of thousands of distinct CDR3 sequences, 33% seen once. Their target antigens are unknown. This sample comprised cultured PBMCs, obtained from culture after CMV antigen stimulation. Receptors originate from a human donor in good health (CMV status not recorded). Some clones in this sample may be carry-over from other donors' samples.

This clonotype came up many times. The CDR3 region is CASSPRQGAENTEAFF. The CDR3 bases are TGTGCCAGCAGCCCCAGACAGGGGGCAGAGAACACTGAAGCTTTCTTT. The J gene is TRBJ1-1, the V gene TRBV7-2; 10 positions agree with TRBD1. V lost 5 bases and J lost 1; bases outside the gene matches: 7. CDR1 is SGHTA, CDR2 FQGNSA, per germline. There are 16 residues in the CDR3.

The J gene is TRBJ2-1, the V gene TRBV5-1; no clear D gene. The CDR3 loop spans 15 amino acids. With 0 bases removed from V and 8 bases from J, the gap between germline ends came to 15 bases. The germline V gene encodes CDR1 SGHRS and CDR2 YFSETQ. The CDR3 nucleotides read TGCGCCAGCAGCTTGGCCTTGGGGAACCACGATGAGCAGTTCTTC. It codes for CASSLALGNHDEQFF.

The table lists this clonotype with a few counts. The chain links TRBV7-9 to TRBJ1-1, with D possibly being TRBD1 (6 bases). Germline loops: CDR1 SEHNR, CDR2 FQNEAQ (reference sequence). CDR3 size: 18 residues. The ends were cut back, 0 bases at V and 0 bases at J, with 17 bases in the middle. The CDR3: CASSLARFTGPMNTEAFF. In DNA, the CDR3 is TGTGCCAGCAGCTTAGCCCGATTTACAGGGCCCATGAACACTGAAGCTTTCTTT.

The table lists this clonotype with many counts. This rearrangement joins TRBV7-3 to TRBJ2-5; tentative D call: TRBD2 (6 bases). The length of the CDR3 is 14 residues. Germline V CDR1 and CDR2: SGHTA, FQGTGA. V was cut by 1 base and J by 1 base, with 7 bases left in between. CDR3 bases: TGTGCCAGCAGCTTAAATAGCGGCCAAGAGACCCAGTACTTC. Translation gives CASSLNSGQETQYF. The complete variable domain, with remaining parts taken from reference TRBV7-3 and TRBJ2-5, reads GAGVSQTPSNKVTEKGKYVELRCDPISGHTALYWYRQSLGQGPEFLIYFQGTGAADDSGLPNDRFFAVRPEGSVSTLKIQRTERGDSAVYLCASSLNSGQETQYFGPGTRLLVL.

This clonotype was seen at least ten times. CDR3 nucleotides: TGTGCCAGCAGCTTTCTCGTAATAGCTGCAACCTACAATGAGCAGTTCTTC. Translation: CASSFLVIAATYNEQFF. This chain connects TRBV5-4 to TRBJ2-1; D is undetermined. Deletions cut 2 bases from V and 2 bases from J, with 17 bases between. Germline loops: CDR1 SGHNT, CDR2 YYREEE (reference sequence). This CDR3 contains 17 residues.

This clonotype was seen more than once but under ten times. The chain has TRBV7-8 and TRBJ1-5; D call uncertain. V gave up 2 bases and J gave up 7 bases, with 9 bases separating them. Germline V lookup: CDR1 SGHVS, CDR2 FQNEAQ. The CDR3 is 13 amino acids. CDR3 nucleotide sequence: TGTGCCAGCAGCTTAACGGGTCTACAGCCCCAGCATTTT. Protein sequence: CASSLTGLQPQHF.

The J gene is TRBJ1-2, the V gene TRBV29-1; D uncertain. Deletions cut 2 bases from V and 7 bases from J, with 5 bases between. This CDR3 is built from 10 residues. Per germline, CDR1 SQVTM and CDR2 ANQGSEA. The chain's CDR3 is CSVERTGYTF. The DNA of the CDR3 is TGCAGCGTTGAAAGGACTGGCTACACCTTC.

The V gene is TRBV7-3, the J gene TRBJ2-5; TRBD1 or TRBD2 may be the D gene (5 bases each). The CDR3 totals 14 residues. Germline-derived CDR1 and CDR2 are SGHTA and FQGTGA. The V gene lost 4 bases and the J gene lost 5 bases, with 14 bases spanning the gap. The CDR3 loop reads CASSSSGTGETQYF. As DNA, the CDR3 is TGTGCCAGCAGCTCATCCGGGACGGGGGAGACCCAGTACTTC.

The sample holds many counts of this clonotype. The chain recombines TRBV7-2 with TRBJ2-2, with a possible D match to TRBD1 (5 bases). The CDR3 loop spans 16 amino acids. Trimming took 3 bases from V and 2 from J, leaving 13 bases between them. Germline loops: CDR1 SGHTA, CDR2 FQGNSA. The CDR3 protein is CASSFGSRVNTGELFF. The CDR3, as DNA: TGTGCCAGCAGCTTTGGTTCCAGGGTCAACACCGGGGAGCTGTTTTTT.

The genes are TRBV5-6 and TRBJ1-2, with 8 bases lining up with TRBD1. CDR3 length: 15 residues. V trimming: 4 bases; J trimming: 5 bases; junction bases outside the gene matches: 10. The germline CDR1 and CDR2 sequences are SGHDT and YYEEEE. In DNA, the CDR3 is TGTGCCAGCAGCCCCCGGGACAGGAAAGGTTATGGCTACACCTTC. It yields the protein CASSPRDRKGYGYTF.

The sample holds a few counts of this clonotype. This chain links TRBV7-4 with TRBJ2-1; unclear D gene. The CDR3 runs 13 residues. Trimming took off 5 bases at V and 2 bases at J, with 7 bases between the two ends. Germline values: CDR1 SGHVT, CDR2 SQSDAQ. The CDR3 sequence: CASSQTPYNEQFF. The CDR3, as DNA: TGTGCCAGCAGCCAAACCCCCTACAATGAGCAGTTCTTC.

This chain uses TRBV7-6 with TRBJ1-1; TRBD1 aligns across 10 bases. Unmatched junction bases numbered 1, after V lost 1 base and J lost 8 bases. Germline assignment: CDR1 SGHVS and CDR2 FNYEAQ. The CDR3 covers 13 residues. The CDR3 sequence is CASSLGDRGEAFF. Written as DNA, the CDR3 is TGTGCCAGCAGCTTAGGGGACAGGGGAGAAGCTTTCTTT.

The chain joins TRBV7-2 to TRBJ2-2; 8 nucleotides line up with TRBD2. Germline CDR1 reads SGHTA; CDR2 reads FQGNSA. After removal of 6 bases from V and 5 bases from J, the junction contained 11 bases not matched to a gene. The CDR3 covers 16 residues. The CDR3 protein is CASSRVVAGWTGELFF. CDR3 DNA sequence: TGTGCCAGCAGTCGCGTAGTAGCGGGATGGACCGGGGAGCTGTTTTTT.

The chain joins TRBV19 to TRBJ2-3; D is undetermined. Germline V CDR1 and CDR2: LNHDA, SQIVND (reference sequence). Trimming shortened V by 6 bases and J by 1 base, and 8 bases separated the two germline ends. The CDR3 runs to 13 residues. CDR3 amino acids: CASSTWGTDTQYF. As DNA, the CDR3 is TGTGCCAGTAGCACATGGGGCACAGATACGCAGTATTTT. The full variable domain, with the rest looked up from reference TRBV19 and TRBJ2-3, is DGGITQSPKYLFRKEGQNVTLSCEQNLNHDAMYWYRQDPGQGLRLIYYSQIVNDFQKGDIAEGYSVSREKKESFPLTVTSAQKNPTAFYLCASSTWGTDTQYFGPGTRLTVL.

This clonotype was seen more than once but under ten times. This chain joins TRBV4-1 and TRBJ2-4; 9 bases are a match to TRBD1. The germline V gene encodes CDR1 MGHRA and CDR2 YSYEKL. The CDR3 extends over 18 amino acids. With V trimmed by 1 base and J by 3 bases, 10 bases remained unmatched. The DNA of the CDR3 is TGCGCCAGCAGCCAAGCTAAGACAGGGGGTATTGGCAAAAACATTCAGTACTTC. It encodes CASSQAKTGGIGKNIQYF.

V usage is TRBV7-2 and J usage is TRBJ1-1, with 9 positions matching TRBD1. From germline, CDR1 is SGHTA and CDR2 FQGNSA. The CDR3 contains 18 residues. V lost 4 bases and J lost 0; bases outside the gene matches: 12. For the CDR3, the DNA is TGTGCCAGCAGCTGGGGGGGGACAGGGCTTTTAATGAACACTGAAGCTTTCTTT. Amino acid sequence: CASSWGGTGLLMNTEAFF. Full variable domain (missing parts from reference TRBV7-2 and TRBJ1-1): GAGVSQSPSNKVTEKGKDVELRCDPISGHTALYWYRQSLGQGLEFLIYFQGNSAPDKSGLPSDRFSAERTGGSVSTLTIQRTQQEDSAVYLCASSWGGTGLLMNTEAFFGQGTRLTVV.

The chain couples TRBV2 to TRBJ2-1; D uncertain. The CDR3 length is 16 residues. Germline-derived CDR1 and CDR2 are SNHLY and FYNNEI. Between the trimmed V and J ends, which lost 2 bases and 3 bases, there was a span of 14 bases. In nucleotides, the CDR3 is TGTGCCAGCAGTGAACGGGCGGCCCTAAGCTACAATGAGCAGTTCTTC. Translated: CASSERAALSYNEQFF.

The rearrangement joins TRBV28 to TRBJ2-5, with D tentatively TRBD1 (6 bases). CDR1 is MDHEN, CDR2 SYDVKM, per germline. This CDR3 region has 12 residues. The V and J ends lost 9 bases and 4 bases respectively, with 12 bases between them. The CDR3 DNA is TGTGCCAGTGCAGGGGTTCTAGAGACCCAGTACTTC. This translates into CASAGVLETQYF.

V gene TRBV29-1 combines with J gene TRBJ2-7; D is perhaps TRBD2 (6 bases). The germline CDR1 and CDR2 sequences are SQVTM and ANQGSEA. The V gene lost 7 bases and the J gene lost 5 bases, with 15 bases spanning the gap. The CDR3 loop spans 12 amino acids. CDR3 loop: CSDAGFWDEQYV. The CDR3 coding sequence is TGCAGCGATGCGGGATTTTGGGACGAGCAGTACGTC.

The genes are TRBV25-1 and TRBJ1-1; 9 bases align to TRBD1. CDR3 length equals 15 residues. Unmatched junction bases numbered 6, after V lost 1 base and J lost 6 bases. Per the germline V gene, CDR1 is MGHDK and CDR2 is SYGVNS. In nucleotides, the CDR3 is TGTGCCAGCAGTGAATTCGACAGGGGGACCTCTGAAGCTTTCTTT. Translated: CASSEFDRGTSEAFF.

In this sample, this clonotype turned up many times. The chain couples TRBV4-1 to TRBJ1-2; 9 positions agree with TRBD1. V lost 4 bases and J lost 7; bases outside the gene matches: 10. From germline, CDR1 is MGHRA and CDR2 YSYEKL. The CDR3 covers 15 residues. The CDR3 spells CASSPNTQGAFGYTF. The CDR3 DNA reads as TGCGCCAGCAGCCCGAATACACAGGGGGCGTTTGGCTACACCTTC.

This clonotype was seen ten or more times. The chain links TRBV7-2 to TRBJ2-3; tentatively, D is TRBD1 or TRBD2 (5 bases each). The V end was cut by 8 bases, the J end by 4 bases, with 16 bases between. Germline lookup yields CDR1 SGHTA and CDR2 FQGNSA. The CDR3 spans 14 residues. The CDR3 region has the DNA TGTGCCAGCCGCCCCGGCGAGGGGTCAGATACGCAGTATTTT. Encoded protein: CASRPGEGSDTQYF.

V is TRBV24-1 and J is TRBJ2-7; D assignment may be TRBD1 or TRBD2 (5 bases each). Trimming stripped 3 bases from V and 5 bases from J, with 13 bases between. This CDR3 contains 14 residues. Germline assignment: CDR1 KGHDR and CDR2 SFDVKD. This chain's CDR3 is CATSDPGRHNEQYF. CDR3 nucleotides: TGTGCCACCAGTGATCCGGGACGCCACAACGAGCAGTACTTC.

This clonotype has a single count. The chain combines TRBV30 with TRBJ1-2; unclear D gene. Germline-derived CDR1 and CDR2 are GTSNPN and SVGIG (reference sequence). The germline V and J ends were trimmed by 2 bases and 4 bases, with 8 bases remaining between them. This CDR3 is 12 amino acids long. CDR3 DNA: TGTGCCTGGAGTACGGACCGCTATGGCTACACCTTC. Amino acids: CAWSTDRYGYTF.

This clonotype was recorded a few times. The rearrangement uses TRBV11-2 and TRBJ2-7; D is possibly TRBD2 (6 bases). Germline V gene lookup returns CDR1 SGHAT and CDR2 FQNNGV. Between the trimmed V and J ends, which lost 8 bases and 2 bases, there was a span of 13 bases. The CDR3 covers 13 residues. The DNA of the CDR3 is TGTGCCAGCTTTGGGGGGATCACCTACGAGCAGTACTTC. Its protein is CASFGGITYEQYF. Full variable domain (outside the CDR3, taken from reference TRBV11-2 and TRBJ2-7): EAGVAQSPRYKIIEKRQSVAFWCNPISGHATLYWYQQILGQGPKLLIQFQNNGVVDDSQLPKDRFSAERLKGVDSTLKIQPAKLEDSAVYLCASFGGITYEQYFGPGTRLTVT.

This clonotype was detected only a few times. The chain carries TRBV12-3 or TRBV12-4 and TRBJ1-2; D ambiguous. This CDR3 region has 13 residues. V lost 5 bases, J lost 9 bases, and 16 bases lay in between. CDR3 nucleotide sequence: TGTGCCAGCAGTCGCAGCACCCGACACCGCTACACCTTC. Translating it yields CASSRSTRHRYTF.

This clonotype was detected only a few times. The V gene is TRBV5-5, the J gene TRBJ2-1; D unclear. The CDR3 has 15 amino acids. Trimming pared 0 bases from V and 3 bases from J, leaving 10 bases between. Germline-derived CDR1 and CDR2 are SGHKS and YYEKEE (reference sequence). The CDR3 DNA reads TGTGCCAGCAGCTTGGAGGGATCGGGCTACAATGAGCAGTTCTTC. It yields the protein CASSLEGSGYNEQFF.

To note about this clonotype: One end of the junction fails to match germline, which may point to a read error. The gene calls are TRBV7-2 and TRBJ2-5; D is possibly TRBD1 or TRBD2 (6 bases each). CDR1 is SGHTA and CDR2 is FQGNSA in the germline V gene. The CDR3 runs to 16 residues. CDR3 DNA sequence: TGTGCCAGCAGCCCTGGGACTGAGAGGGGACAAGGGACCCAGTACTTC. It yields the protein CASSPGTERGQGTQYF.

In this sample, this clonotype turned up a few times. The gene calls are TRBV7-2 and TRBJ2-7; D possibly corresponds to TRBD1 (5 bases). The CDR3 runs to 12 residues. Looked up from germline, CDR1 is SGHTA and CDR2 is FQGNSA. With 6 bases removed from V and 4 bases from J, the gap between germline ends came to 10 bases. The CDR3 DNA reads as TGTGCCAGCAGGCGCACAGGTTACGAGCAGTACTTC. Residues: CASRRTGYEQYF.

The chain joins TRBV20-1 to TRBJ2-5, with D possibly being TRBD1 (6 bases). CDR1 DFQATT and CDR2 SNEGSKA come from the germline V gene (reference sequence). The V and J ends lost 6 bases and 2 bases respectively, with 10 bases between them. CDR3 size: 12 residues. CDR3 in DNA: TGCAGTGCCAGGGACACGCAAGAGACCCAGTACTTC. Its protein is CSARDTQETQYF.

This clonotype has only one observation. Here the CDR3 reads CASSYDGGPDTQYF. The CDR3 DNA is TGTGCCAGCAGTTACGACGGGGGCCCAGATACGCAGTATTTT. V and J are TRBV6-1 and TRBJ2-3; D possibly matches TRBD1 or TRBD2 (6 bases each). Germline CDR1 and CDR2: MNHNS and SASEGT. V lost 5 bases to trimming and J lost 4 bases, with 13 bases between them. This CDR3 region has 14 residues.

The table lists this clonotype with a few counts. V is TRBV19 and J is TRBJ1-2, with 12 bases lining up with TRBD1. This CDR3 has 15 residues. Germline CDR1 LNHDA, CDR2 SQIVND (reference sequence). Trimming at V came to 3 bases and at J to 5 bases, leaving 4 bases not matched to a gene. The CDR3 is CASSMVGQGAYGYTF. The CDR3, as DNA: TGTGCCAGTAGTATGGTGGGACAGGGGGCTTATGGCTACACCTTC.